This T cell receptor beta chain was profiled in a study of neurological immune-mediated disorders. The sample holds many counts of this clonotype. The CDR3 totals 15 residues. V lost 6 bases to trimming and J lost 6 bases; unmatched junction nucleotides: 10. Germline loops: CDR1 DFQATT, CDR2 SNEGSKA (reference sequence). The cDNA was synthesized by 5'RACE incorporating 10-nucleotide random UMIs. One entry per CDR3 protein results from TCRdb running MiXCR on the 5' RACE reads. The sample has approximately 40,000 distinct CDR3 sequences, approximately 15% seen once. The sequenced sample consisted of CD4+ T cells from blood. The rearrangement joins TRBV20-1 to TRBJ2-1; 11 bases are shared with TRBD1. The sequence came from a woman aged 55-69 years with HTLV-1-associated myelopathy (HAM/TSP). As DNA, the CDR3 is TGCAGTGCCACCACGGGACAGGGGGTAAGCAATGAGCAGTTCTTC. Translated, it gives CSATTGQGVSNEQFF.